The source of this TCR beta chain is a study of molecular identifiers for immune sequencing clone quantification. Overall study context: Replicate experiments divided RNA from roughly 20,000 or 100,000 naive CD8 cells into five parts and sequenced four. Study findings and constraints: Clones above 20 RNA copies contained over 98% of effector molecules and under 1% of naive molecules.

This CDR3 is built from 14 residues. Germline CDR1 is SGHVS and CDR2 is FNYEAQ. Listed TCR primers, together with previously described methods, were used for the bulk TCR libraries. MiXCR was run by TCRdb on the PCR reads, yielding one entry per CDR3 protein. The sample shows 350,000 or so distinct CDR3 sequences, about a fifth of them seen only once. Sorted naive CD8 T cells were those defined as CD8+CD4-CCR7+CD45RA+. Of note for this clonotype: Its specificity is unknown. One end of the junction varies from germline; a read error may be responsible.

The sequencing sample was made of naive CD8+ T cells from blood, with Jurkat cell RNA spiked in. Subset specified: FACS-sorted CD8+CD4-CCR7+CD45RA+ naive T cells. This chain links TRBV7-6 with TRBJ1-3; the match to TRBD1 covers 7 bases. This TCR was sampled from a human donor in good health. Some libraries in this study had Jurkat cell RNA spiked in. CDR3 in DNA: TGTGCCACCAGCTTGACAGGGTCTGGAAACACCATATATTTT. Its protein is CATSLTGSGNTIYF.